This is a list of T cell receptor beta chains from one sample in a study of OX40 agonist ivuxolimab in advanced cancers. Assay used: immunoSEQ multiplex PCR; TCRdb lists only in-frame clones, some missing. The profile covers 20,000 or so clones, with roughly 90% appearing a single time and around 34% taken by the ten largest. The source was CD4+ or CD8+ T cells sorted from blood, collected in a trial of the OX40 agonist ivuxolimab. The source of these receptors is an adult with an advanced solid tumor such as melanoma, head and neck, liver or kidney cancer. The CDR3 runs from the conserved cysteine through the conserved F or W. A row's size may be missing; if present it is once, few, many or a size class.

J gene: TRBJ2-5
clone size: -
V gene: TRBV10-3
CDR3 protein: CAIRGTSGPHQETQYF

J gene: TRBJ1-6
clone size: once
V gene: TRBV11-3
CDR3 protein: CASSYLNSPLHF

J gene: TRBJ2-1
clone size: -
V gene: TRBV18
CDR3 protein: CASSPSKGGLWEQFF

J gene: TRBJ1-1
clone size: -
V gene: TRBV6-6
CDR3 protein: CASSYPRTGGVTEAFF

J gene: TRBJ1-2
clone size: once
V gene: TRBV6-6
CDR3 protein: CASSYLTGAGYTF

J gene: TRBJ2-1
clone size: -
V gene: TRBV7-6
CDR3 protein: CASSWTGAYNEQFF

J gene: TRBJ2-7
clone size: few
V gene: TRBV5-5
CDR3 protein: CASSLAGISYEQYF

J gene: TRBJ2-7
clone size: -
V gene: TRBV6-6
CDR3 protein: CASSYRPEPYEQYF

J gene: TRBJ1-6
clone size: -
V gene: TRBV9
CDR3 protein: CASSGGQGVASPLHF

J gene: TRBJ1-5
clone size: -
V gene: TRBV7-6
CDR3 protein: CASSLVRFSNQPQHF

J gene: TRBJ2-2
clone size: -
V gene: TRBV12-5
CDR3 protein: CASETGTSGITGELFF

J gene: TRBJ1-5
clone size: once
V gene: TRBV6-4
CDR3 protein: CASSDRGPHQPQHF

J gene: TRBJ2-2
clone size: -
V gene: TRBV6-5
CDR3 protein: CASSSGSGRATGELFF

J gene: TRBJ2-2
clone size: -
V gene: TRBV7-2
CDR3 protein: CASSLTPGELFF

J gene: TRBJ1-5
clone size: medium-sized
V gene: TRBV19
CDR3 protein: CASKTGAGNQPQHF

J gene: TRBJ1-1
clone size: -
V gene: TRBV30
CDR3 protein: CAWNLVPNTEAFF

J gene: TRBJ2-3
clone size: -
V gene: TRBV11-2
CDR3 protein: CASSLEGLAVLAGDTQYF

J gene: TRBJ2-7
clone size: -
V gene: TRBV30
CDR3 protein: CAWRLGGGVQYF

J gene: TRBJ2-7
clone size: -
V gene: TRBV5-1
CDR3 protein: CASSLELVAGGPGEQYF

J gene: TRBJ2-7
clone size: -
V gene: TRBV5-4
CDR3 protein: CASSLVGGEQYF

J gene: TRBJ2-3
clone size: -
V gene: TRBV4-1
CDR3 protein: CASSRTSGTSDTQYF

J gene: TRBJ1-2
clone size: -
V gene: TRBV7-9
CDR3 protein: CASSSSSGVVGGYGYTF

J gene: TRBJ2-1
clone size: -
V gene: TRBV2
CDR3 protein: CASSSVAGAGYNEQFF

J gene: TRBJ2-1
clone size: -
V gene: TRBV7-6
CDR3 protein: CASGKTYNEQFF

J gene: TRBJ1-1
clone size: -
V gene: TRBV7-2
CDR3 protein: CASSWELVGTEAFF

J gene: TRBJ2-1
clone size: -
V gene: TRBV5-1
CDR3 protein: CASSLAALVKGNEQFF

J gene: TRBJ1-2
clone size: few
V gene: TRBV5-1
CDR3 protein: CASSPGGAFYGYTF

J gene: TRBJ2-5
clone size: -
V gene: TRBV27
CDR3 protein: CASSSPLKGGETQYF

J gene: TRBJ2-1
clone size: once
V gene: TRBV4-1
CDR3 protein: CASSQGGQGIVEQFF

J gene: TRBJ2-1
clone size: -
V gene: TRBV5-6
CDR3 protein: CASSQGLALYNEQFF

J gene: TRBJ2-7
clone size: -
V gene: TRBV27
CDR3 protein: CASSFWQGSHEQYF

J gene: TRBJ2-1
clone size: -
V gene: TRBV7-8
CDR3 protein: CASSLIIGEQFF

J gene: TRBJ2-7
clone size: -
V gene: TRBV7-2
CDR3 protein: CASSLVRTVAGVFEQYF

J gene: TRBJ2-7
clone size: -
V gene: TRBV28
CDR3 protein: CASKLTDSYEQYF

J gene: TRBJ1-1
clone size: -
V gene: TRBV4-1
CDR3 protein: CASSQPRTGKNTEAFF

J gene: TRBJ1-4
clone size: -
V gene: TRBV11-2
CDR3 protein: CASSSTGLWDEKLFF

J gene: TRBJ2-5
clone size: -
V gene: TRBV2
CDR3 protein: CASSFSAGVGETQYF

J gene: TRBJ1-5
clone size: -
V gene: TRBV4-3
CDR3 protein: CASSQAINQPQHF

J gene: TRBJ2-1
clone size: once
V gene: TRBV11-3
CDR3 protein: CASSSGLAGDPYEQFF

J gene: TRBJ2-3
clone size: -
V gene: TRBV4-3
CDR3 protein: CASSQGGKGLAGADTQYF

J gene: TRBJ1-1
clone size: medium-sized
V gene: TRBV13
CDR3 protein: CASSLEGGGPEAFF

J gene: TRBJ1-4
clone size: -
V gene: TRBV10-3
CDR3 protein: CAISESVGTGGNEKLFF

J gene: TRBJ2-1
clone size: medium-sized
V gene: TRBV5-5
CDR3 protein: CASSLDYLNEQFF

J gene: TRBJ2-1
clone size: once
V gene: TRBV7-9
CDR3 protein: CASSPRTSGATYNEQFF

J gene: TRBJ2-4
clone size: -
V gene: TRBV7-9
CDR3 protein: CASSSTGTEAKNIQYF

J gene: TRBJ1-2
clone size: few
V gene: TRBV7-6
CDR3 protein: CASSLDPGKRYTF

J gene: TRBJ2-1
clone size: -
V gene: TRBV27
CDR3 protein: CASSHWGFWVRNEQFF

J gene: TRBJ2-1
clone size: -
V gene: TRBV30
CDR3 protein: CAWSVTSGNEQFF

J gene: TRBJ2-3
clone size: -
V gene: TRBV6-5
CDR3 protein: CASTHVAGGSDTQYF

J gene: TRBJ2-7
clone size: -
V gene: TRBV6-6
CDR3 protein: CASSYRGIYEQYF

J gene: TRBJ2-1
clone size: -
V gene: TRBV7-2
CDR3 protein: CASSLVPFGGRWDEQFF

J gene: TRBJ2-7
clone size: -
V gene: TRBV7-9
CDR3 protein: CASSPGTVSYEQYF

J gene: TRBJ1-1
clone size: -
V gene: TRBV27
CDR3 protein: CASSFPGPGGLYTEAFF

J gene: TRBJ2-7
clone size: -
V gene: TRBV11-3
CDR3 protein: CASSRTSGSCEQYF

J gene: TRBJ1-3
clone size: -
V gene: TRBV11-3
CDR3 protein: CASSQTTGGSGNTIYF

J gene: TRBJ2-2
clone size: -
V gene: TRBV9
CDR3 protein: CASSVGRNTGELFF

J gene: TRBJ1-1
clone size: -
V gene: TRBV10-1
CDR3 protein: CASSGLNTEAFF

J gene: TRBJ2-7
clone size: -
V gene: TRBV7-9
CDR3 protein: CASSSGGPGEQYF

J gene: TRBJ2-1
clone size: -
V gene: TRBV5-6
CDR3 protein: CASSYGSGSLGNEQFF

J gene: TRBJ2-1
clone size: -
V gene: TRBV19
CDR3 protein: CASSILQGSYNEQFF